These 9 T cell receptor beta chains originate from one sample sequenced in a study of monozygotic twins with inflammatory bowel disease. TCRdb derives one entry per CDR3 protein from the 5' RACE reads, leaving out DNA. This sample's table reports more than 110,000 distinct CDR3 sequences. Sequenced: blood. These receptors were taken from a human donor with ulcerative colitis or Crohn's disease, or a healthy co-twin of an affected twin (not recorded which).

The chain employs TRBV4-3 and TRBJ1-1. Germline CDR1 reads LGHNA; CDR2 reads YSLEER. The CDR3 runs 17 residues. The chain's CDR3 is CASSHQPAGQMNTEAFF.

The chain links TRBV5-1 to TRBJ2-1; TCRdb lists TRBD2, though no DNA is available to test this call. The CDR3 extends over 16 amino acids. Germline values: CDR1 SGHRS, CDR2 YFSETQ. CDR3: CASSLVSGRDYNEQFF.

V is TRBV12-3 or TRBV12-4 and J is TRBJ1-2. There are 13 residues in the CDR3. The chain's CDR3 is CASSFVLPSGYTF.

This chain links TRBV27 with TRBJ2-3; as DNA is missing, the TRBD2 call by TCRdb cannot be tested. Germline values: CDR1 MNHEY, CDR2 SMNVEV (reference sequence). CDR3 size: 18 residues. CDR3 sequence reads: CASSISPTRGLFTDTQYF.

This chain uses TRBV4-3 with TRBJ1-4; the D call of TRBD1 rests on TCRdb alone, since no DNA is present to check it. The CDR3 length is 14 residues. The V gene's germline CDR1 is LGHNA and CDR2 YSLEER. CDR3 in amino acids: CASSPQGFNEKLFF.

CDR3 loop: CSARGLAGGNNEQFF. The chain recombines TRBV20-1 with TRBJ2-1; TCRdb designates TRBD2, a call that cannot be tested without DNA. The CDR3 is 15 amino acids. Germline CDR1 DFQATT, CDR2 SNEGSKA (reference sequence).

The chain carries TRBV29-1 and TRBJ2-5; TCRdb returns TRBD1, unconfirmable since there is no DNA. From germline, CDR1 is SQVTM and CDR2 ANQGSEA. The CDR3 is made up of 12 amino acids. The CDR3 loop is CSVEVWGETQYF.

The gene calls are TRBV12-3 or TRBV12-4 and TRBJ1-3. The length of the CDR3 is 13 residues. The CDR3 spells CASSLAQGNTIYF.

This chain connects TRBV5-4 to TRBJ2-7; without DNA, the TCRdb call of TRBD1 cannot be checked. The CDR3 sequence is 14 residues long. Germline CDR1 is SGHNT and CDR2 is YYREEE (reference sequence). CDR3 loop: CASSAGVVAYEQYF.